The 24 T cell receptor beta chains in this list originate from one sample, sequenced in a study of T cell responses to AZD1222 COVID-19 vaccine (dated by TCRdb to the early 2020s). Libraries were prepared through the immunoSEQ multiplex PCR assay. The table was pulled from immuneACCESS by TCRdb, which kept in-frame rearrangements only. Such tables lose some clones; where checked, under half of the loss comes from unresolved V genes, and the rest has no known cause. For this sample the table gives 100,000 to 120,000 clones, of which 70% to 90% were detected only once. The ten largest make up around 3.3% of the sample. The intended sense of this specimen's time point label: baseline before first vaccination. The specimen comprised peripheral blood, sampled on day 0 of AZD1222 vaccination. The origin of the receptors is an adult in good health.

The J gene is TRBJ2-3, the V gene TRBV28; unclear D gene. The germline CDR1 and CDR2 sequences are MDHEN and SYDVKM. The CDR3 contains 12 residues. Deletions cut 6 bases from V and 6 bases from J, with 10 bases between. This chain's CDR3 is CASSFPRDTQYF. In nucleotides, the CDR3 is TGTGCCAGCAGCTTCCCCCGCGATACGCAGTATTTT.

V is TRBV18 and J is TRBJ2-7; D unclear. CDR1 and CDR2 from the germline V gene are KGHSH and LQKENI. This CDR3 contains 13 residues. The germline V and J ends were trimmed by 3 bases and 6 bases, with 12 bases remaining between them. CDR3 bases: TGTGCCAGCTCACCTTCGGGCGGAATCGAGCAGTACTTC. Its protein product is CASSPSGGIEQYF.

The chain employs TRBV18 and TRBJ1-1; D is ambiguous. The CDR3 contains 17 residues. V was cut by 0 bases and J by 0 bases, with 14 bases left in between. Germline V gene lookup returns CDR1 KGHSH and CDR2 LQKENI. CDR3 nucleotides: TGTGCCAGCTCACCACCGCAGGCGCTTATAATGAACACTGAAGCTTTCTTT. It encodes CASSPPQALIMNTEAFF.

For the CDR3, the DNA is TGCGCCAGCAGTGAGTCTAGTGGCAGGTCGTATGGCTACACCTTC. Its translation is CASSESSGRSYGYTF. The chain joins TRBV10-2 to TRBJ1-2; unclear D gene. The germline gives CDR1 WSHSY, CDR2 SAAADI. Trimming took off 0 bases at V and 5 bases at J, with 13 bases between the two ends. The CDR3 runs to 15 residues.

The chain links TRBV7-2 to TRBJ2-3; 8 bases are a match to TRBD2. V lost 1 base to trimming and J lost 11 bases; unmatched junction nucleotides: 11. The germline V gene encodes CDR1 SGHTA and CDR2 FQGNSA. The CDR3 loop spans 15 amino acids. The CDR3 here is CASSLGGGHHSQQYF. Here the CDR3 DNA reads TGTGCCAGCAGCTTAGGCGGGGGGCATCATTCCCAGCAGTATTTT.

The genes are TRBV28 and TRBJ1-5, with D possibly TRBD1 on 5 matching bases. The CDR3 has 16 amino acids. With 4 bases removed from V and 1 base from J, the gap between germline ends came to 14 bases. Looked up from germline, CDR1 is MDHEN and CDR2 is SYDVKM. CDR3 DNA sequence: TGTGCCAGCAGTTCCTATGCCAGGGACAGCAATCAGCCCCAGCATTTT. Its protein product is CASSSYARDSNQPQHF.

J is TRBJ2-5 and V is TRBV11-2; 8 bases match TRBD2. With 3 bases clipped from V and 4 bases from J, the junction kept 7 bases outside the gene matches. Looked up from germline, CDR1 is SGHAT and CDR2 is FQNNGV. CDR3 length: 15 amino acids. CDR3: CASSFLPTSGETQYF. The CDR3 DNA is TGTGCCAGCAGCTTTTTGCCCACTAGCGGAGAGACCCAGTACTTC.

The J gene is TRBJ1-1, the V gene TRBV6-5; D perhaps matches TRBD1 (5 bases). CDR1 and CDR2 (germline): MNHEY, SVGAGI. This CDR3 spans 14 amino acids. Trimming shortened V by 2 bases and J by 2 bases, and 9 bases separated the two germline ends. DNA for the CDR3: TGTGCCAGCAGTTACAGGGACGGTAACACTGAAGCTTTCTTT. It codes for CASSYRDGNTEAFF.

The chain combines TRBV28 with TRBJ1-5, with D possibly TRBD1 on 6 matching bases. Per the germline V gene, CDR1 is MDHEN and CDR2 is SYDVKM. V was trimmed by 3 bases and J by 6 bases, leaving 12 bases between them. The CDR3 is 14 residues long. The CDR3 region is CASSFVQGGQPQHF. The CDR3 DNA follows: TGTGCCAGCAGTTTCGTACAGGGAGGTCAGCCCCAGCATTTT. The full variable domain, its missing parts supplied by reference TRBV28 and TRBJ1-5, is DVKVTQSSRYLVKRTGEKVFLECVQDMDHENMFWYRQDPGLGLRLIYFSYDVKMKEKGDIPEGYSVSREKKERFSLILESASTNQTSMYLCASSFVQGGQPQHFGDGTRLSIL.

V is TRBV5-1 and J is TRBJ2-3, with D unresolved. Trimming took off 0 bases at V and 3 bases at J, with 11 bases between the two ends. Germline values: CDR1 SGHRS, CDR2 YFSETQ. The CDR3 contains 15 residues. The CDR3 loop is CASSLGGGGTDTQYF. In DNA form, the CDR3 reads TGCGCCAGCAGCTTGGGTGGTGGTGGGACAGATACGCAGTATTTT.

CDR3 coding DNA: TGTGCCAGCAGCGACACAGACAGGGGGTTTCTCCGAAGCACAGATACGCAGTATTTT. Its protein is CASSDTDRGFLRSTDTQYF. This chain uses TRBV9 with TRBJ2-3, with TRBD1 matching over 9 bases. The CDR3 extends over 19 amino acids. Germline CDR1 reads SGDLS; CDR2 reads YYNGEE. The ends lost 3 bases at V and 0 bases at J; junction bases unmatched: 14.

The chain carries TRBV20-1 and TRBJ2-7; no definite D call. The CDR3 totals 11 residues. In germline, CDR1 is DFQATT, CDR2 SNEGSKA (reference sequence). Trimming shortened V by 6 bases and J by 1 base, and 7 bases separated the two germline ends. The CDR3 DNA is TGCAGTGCGCAGAGGTCCTACGAGCAGTACTTC. Protein: CSAQRSYEQYF.

The chain carries TRBV6-1 and TRBJ1-5; D perhaps matches TRBD1 (6 bases). The CDR3 loop spans 14 amino acids. Per germline, CDR1 MNHNS and CDR2 SASEGT. V was pared by 7 bases and J by 2 bases, with 12 bases between. In DNA, the CDR3 is TGTGCCAGCATGCAGGGGATCGGCAATCAGCCCCAGCATTTT. Encoded protein: CASMQGIGNQPQHF.

The CDR3 nucleotides are TGTGCCAGTAGTATCGGGAACCAAGAGACCCAGTACTTC. Translated, it gives CASSIGNQETQYF. V gene TRBV19 combines with J gene TRBJ2-5; a possible D gene is TRBD2 (5 bases). The ends were cut back, 3 bases at V and 0 bases at J, with 5 bases in the middle. Germline V gene data show CDR1 as LNHDA and CDR2 as SQIVND (reference sequence). The CDR3 contains 13 residues. The variable domain in full, with the rest retrieved from reference TRBV19 and TRBJ2-5, is DGGITQSPKYLFRKEGQNVTLSCEQNLNHDAMYWYRQDPGQGLRLIYYSQIVNDFQKGDIAEGYSVSREKKESFPLTVTSAQKNPTAFYLCASSIGNQETQYFGPGTRLLVL.

The chain recombines TRBV7-8 with TRBJ1-1; possible D gene TRBD1, 5 bases. This CDR3 has 15 amino acids. Germline CDR1 is SGHVS and CDR2 is FQNEAQ. V was clipped by 7 bases and J by 0 bases, with 15 bases between them. The CDR3 loop reads CASNAGWDVNTEAFF. CDR3 bases: TGTGCCAGCAACGCGGGGTGGGACGTGAACACTGAAGCTTTCTTT.

The chain couples TRBV3-1 (or the pseudogene TRBV3-2) to TRBJ2-7, with unresolved D. The germline gives CDR1 LGHDT, CDR2 YNNKEL (reference sequence). V lost 7 bases to trimming and J lost 6 bases, with 22 bases between them. The CDR3 covers 15 residues. As DNA, the CDR3 is TGTGCCAGCAACTCCGGCCCCATAGCCGCAGGCGAGCAGTACTTC. This sequence encodes CASNSGPIAAGEQYF.

This clone appeared once. The chain recombines TRBV12-3 or TRBV12-4 with TRBJ1-5, with D tentatively TRBD1 (6 bases). The CDR3 is 13 residues long. The V and J ends lost 2 bases and 5 bases respectively, with 7 bases between them. This chain's CDR3 is CASSLKGDQPQHF. Written as DNA, the CDR3 is TGTGCCAGCAGTTTAAAGGGGGATCAGCCCCAGCATTTT.

The CDR3 DNA reads as TGTGCCGTTGGGACAGGTTATGAAAAACTGTTTTTT. Amino acids: CAVGTGYEKLFF. V usage is TRBV28 and J usage is TRBJ1-4, with TRBD1 matching 8 bases. With V trimmed by 11 bases and J by 6 bases, 5 bases remained unmatched. Germline V gene lookup returns CDR1 MDHEN and CDR2 SYDVKM. CDR3 size: 12 residues.

This chain connects TRBV29-1 to TRBJ1-1, with 7 bases identical to TRBD1. The junction had 4 bases not matched to a gene; V was cut back by 5 bases and J by 1 base. The length of the CDR3 is 13 residues. The V gene's germline CDR1 is SQVTM and CDR2 ANQGSEA. The CDR3: CSVLDRSNTEAFF. The CDR3 nucleotides read TGCAGCGTTCTGGACAGGTCGAACACTGAAGCTTTCTTT.

This clone was observed once. The J gene is TRBJ2-1, the V gene TRBV5-1; D gene unclear. The CDR3 covers 14 residues. The V end was cut by 3 bases, the J end by 6 bases, with 13 bases between. Germline lookup yields CDR1 SGHRS and CDR2 YFSETQ. For the CDR3, the DNA is TGCGCCAGCAGCTCCGAGAGGTTGGGCAATGAGCAGTTCTTC. The encoded protein is CASSSERLGNEQFF.

The chain combines TRBV5-1 with TRBJ2-5; TRBD2 matches at 13 bases. The V segment lost 4 bases and the J segment 4 bases; nucleotides outside the gene matches: 4. The CDR3 length is 15 residues. The germline CDR1 and CDR2 sequences are SGHRS and YFSETQ. CDR3 amino acids: CASSRLAGGRETQYF. The CDR3 DNA follows: TGCGCCAGCAGCAGACTAGCGGGGGGCCGAGAGACCCAGTACTTC.

This clone was seen only a few times. The chain couples TRBV5-1 to TRBJ2-2, with D perhaps TRBD1 (5 bases). Germline CDR1 reads SGHRS; CDR2 reads YFSETQ. This CDR3 region has 15 residues. V was cut by 2 bases and J by 8 bases, with 16 bases left in between. As DNA, the CDR3 is TGCGCCAGCAGCTTTGCGCAGGGCGTGGCGGGGGAGCTGTTTTTT. It is translated as CASSFAQGVAGELFF.

The J gene is TRBJ2-1, the V gene TRBV10-3; the D gene is possibly TRBD2 (6 bases). The ends were cut back, 3 bases at V and 8 bases at J, with 14 bases in the middle. Germline CDR1 ENHRY, CDR2 SYGVKD. This CDR3 has 14 residues. This chain's CDR3 is CAISDSGLVDEQFF. The DNA of the CDR3 is TGTGCCATCAGTGACTCGGGACTTGTCGATGAGCAGTTCTTC.

The chain is built from TRBV7-6 and TRBJ2-3; unclear D gene. The CDR3 is 13 amino acids. The V gene lost 4 bases and the J gene lost 2 bases, with 7 bases spanning the gap. Germline V gene sequence: CDR1 SGHVS, CDR2 FNYEAQ. In DNA form, the CDR3 reads TGTGCCAGCAGCTCGCGGAACACAGATACGCAGTATTTT. It encodes CASSSRNTDTQYF.